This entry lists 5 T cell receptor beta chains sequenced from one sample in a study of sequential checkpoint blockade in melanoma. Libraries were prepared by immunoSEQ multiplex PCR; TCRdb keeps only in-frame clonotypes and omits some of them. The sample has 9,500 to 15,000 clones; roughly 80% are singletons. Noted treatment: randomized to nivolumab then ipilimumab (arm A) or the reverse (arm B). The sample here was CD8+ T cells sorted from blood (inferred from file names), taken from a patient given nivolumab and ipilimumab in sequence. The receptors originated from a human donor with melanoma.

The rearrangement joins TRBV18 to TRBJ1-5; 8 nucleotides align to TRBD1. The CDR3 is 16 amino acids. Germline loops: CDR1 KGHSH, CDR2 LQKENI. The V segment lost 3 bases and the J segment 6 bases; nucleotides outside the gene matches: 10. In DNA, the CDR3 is TGTGCCAGCTCACCCGATGGGACAGGAGGGGTTCAGCCCCAGCATTTT. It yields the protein CASSPDGTGGVQPQHF.

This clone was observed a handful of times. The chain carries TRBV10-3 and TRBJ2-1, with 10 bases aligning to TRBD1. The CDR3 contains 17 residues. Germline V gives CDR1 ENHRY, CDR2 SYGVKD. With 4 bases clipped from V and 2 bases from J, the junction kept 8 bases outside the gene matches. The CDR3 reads CAISGVSTGGPYNEQFF. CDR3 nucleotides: TGTGCCATCAGTGGGGTCTCGACAGGGGGCCCCTACAATGAGCAGTTCTTC.

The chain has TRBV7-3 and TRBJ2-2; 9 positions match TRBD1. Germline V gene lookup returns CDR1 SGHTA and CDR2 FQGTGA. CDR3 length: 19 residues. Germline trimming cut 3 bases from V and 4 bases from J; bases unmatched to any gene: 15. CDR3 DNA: TGTGCCAGCAGCTTTTCTCTCGGGACAGGGCGGTCTGGCACCGGGGAGCTGTTTTTT. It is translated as CASSFSLGTGRSGTGELFF.

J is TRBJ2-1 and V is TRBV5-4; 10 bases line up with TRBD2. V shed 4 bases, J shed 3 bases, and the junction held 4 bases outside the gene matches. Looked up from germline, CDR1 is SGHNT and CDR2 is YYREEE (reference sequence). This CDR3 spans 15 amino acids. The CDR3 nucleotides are TGTGCCAGCAGCGCAGCTAGCGGGGGCTACAATGAGCAGTTCTTC. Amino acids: CASSAASGGYNEQFF.

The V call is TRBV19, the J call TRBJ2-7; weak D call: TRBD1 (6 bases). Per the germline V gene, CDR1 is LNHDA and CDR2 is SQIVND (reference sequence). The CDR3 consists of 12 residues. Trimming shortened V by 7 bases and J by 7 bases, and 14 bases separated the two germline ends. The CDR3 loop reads CASMGWQGEQYF. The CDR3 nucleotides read TGTGCCAGTATGGGGTGGCAGGGGGAGCAGTACTTC.